Following are 16 T cell receptor beta chains from one sample sequenced in a study of molecular identifiers for immune sequencing clone quantification. Each CDR3 protein gets one entry after TCRdb re-called the PCR reads with MiXCR. The sample lists roughly 65,000 distinct CDR3 sequences, about a sixth occurring once. The sequencing input was naive CD8+ T cells from blood, with Jurkat cell RNA spiked in. Subset described: FACS-sorted CD8+CD4-CCR7+CD45RA+ naive T cells. The receptor source for this set is a human donor in good health. Some libraries in this study had Jurkat cell RNA spiked in.

This clonotype was recorded many times. The gene calls are TRBV4-2 and TRBJ2-7, with D tentatively TRBD2 (6 bases). The CDR3 is made up of 14 amino acids. Germline loops: CDR1 LGHNA, CDR2 YNFKEQ. With 0 bases removed from V and 2 bases from J, the gap between germline ends came to 8 bases. DNA of the CDR3: TGTGCCAGCAGCCAAGATCGCGGGACCTACGAGCAGTACTTC. Protein product: CASSQDRGTYEQYF.

This clonotype has just a few counts. This chain links TRBV20-1 with TRBJ2-5; 11 bases agree with TRBD2. In germline, CDR1 is DFQATT, CDR2 SNEGSKA (reference sequence). Trimming removed 0 bases from V and 5 bases from J; junction bases left unmatched: 11. The CDR3 length is 17 residues. This CDR3 is CSARDYFSGRGFETQYF. Written as DNA, the CDR3 is TGCAGTGCTAGAGATTATTTTAGCGGGAGGGGGTTTGAGACCCAGTACTTC.

The J gene is TRBJ2-7, the V gene TRBV20-1; no reliable D call. Per germline, CDR1 DFQATT and CDR2 SNEGSKA (reference sequence). V was cut by 7 bases and J by 4 bases, with 11 bases left in between. The CDR3 sequence is 11 residues long. This CDR3 reads CSGGFEYEQYF. CDR3 DNA: TGCAGTGGGGGATTCGAATACGAGCAGTACTTC.

At least ten counts were recorded for this clonotype. The gene calls are TRBV7-8 and TRBJ2-3; D uncertain. Germline V CDR1 and CDR2: SGHVS, FQNEAQ. V lost 1 base and J 1 base, leaving 6 bases between the germline ends. This CDR3 region has 14 residues. The CDR3 loop reads CASSLVTRTDTQYF. The CDR3 bases are TGTGCCAGCAGCTTAGTTACCCGCACAGATACGCAGTATTTT.

In its sample, this clonotype was seen many times. The chain joins TRBV7-9 to TRBJ2-3; D uncertain. The CDR3 consists of 15 residues. Trimming took 5 bases from V and 0 from J, leaving 12 bases between them. The germline CDR1 and CDR2 sequences are SEHNR and FQNEAQ (reference sequence). The CDR3 coding sequence is TGTGCCAGCAGCCATTCGGTAGGGAGCACAGATACGCAGTATTTT. Translation gives CASSHSVGSTDTQYF.

This clonotype was seen repeatedly, ten times or more. J is TRBJ1-2 and V is TRBV21-1. TRBV21-1 is designated a pseudogene. The CDR3 consists of 15 residues. The CDR3 spells CASSKVKVAAYGYTF. The CDR3 coding sequence is TGTGCCAGCAGCAAAGTGAAGGTGGCAGCATATGGCTACACCTTC.

This clonotype was counted at least ten times. CDR3 DNA sequence: TGCGCCAGCAGCCAAGATTTCACCGTGCGGGGGGGCAATGAGCAGTTCTTC. The encoded protein is CASSQDFTVRGGNEQFF. This chain connects TRBV4-1 to TRBJ2-1; 9 nucleotides line up with TRBD2. V was clipped by 0 bases and J by 6 bases; unmatched bases: 9. The CDR3 is made up of 17 amino acids. Germline assignment: CDR1 MGHRA and CDR2 YSYEKL.

In this sample, this clonotype turned up a few times. This chain connects TRBV7-9 to TRBJ1-2, with a weak D call TRBD1 (6 bases). V was shortened by 5 bases and J by 4 bases, with 20 bases between the two germline ends. The germline gives CDR1 SEHNR, CDR2 FQNEAQ (reference sequence). The CDR3 covers 16 residues. The CDR3 sequence is CASSLSFQGRVYGYTF. CDR3 nucleotides: TGTGCCAGCAGCCTCTCTTTTCAGGGGCGCGTCTATGGCTACACCTTC.

Remarks on this clonotype: It may be a read error: a sequence one base away is much more abundant. The CDR3 bases are TGTGCCAGCAGCTTGGGTTTATCGGGTTACGGGCAGTACTTC. Protein sequence: CASSLGLSGYGQYF. V and J are TRBV11-2 and TRBJ2-7; no clear D. Germline CDR1 reads SGHAT; CDR2 reads FQNNGV. The CDR3 has 14 residues.

This clonotype has just a few counts. The chain couples TRBV2 to TRBJ2-7; 8 bases map to TRBD1. The CDR3 consists of 14 residues. V dropped 8 bases and J dropped 1; count of bases not matched to a gene: 7. Germline CDR1 reads SNHLY; CDR2 reads FYNNEI. CDR3 sequence (DNA): TGTGCCAGCTCAGCTCGGGACAGGTCCTACGAGCAGTACTTC. Its translation is CASSARDRSYEQYF.

By its share, this clonotype is medium-sized. V gene TRBV7-2 combines with J gene TRBJ2-3; 15 bases are shared with TRBD2. Germline CDR1 is SGHTA and CDR2 is FQGNSA. The CDR3 runs 15 residues. V shed 5 bases, J shed 4 bases, and the junction held 1 base outside the gene matches. DNA for the CDR3: TGTGCCAGCAGCCGGACTAGCGGGAGGGCAGATACGCAGTATTTT. It is translated as CASSRTSGRADTQYF.

This clonotype showed up many times. V usage is TRBV18 and J usage is TRBJ2-7; 10 bases agree with TRBD1. V lost 2 bases to trimming and J lost 3 bases; unmatched junction nucleotides: 7. The CDR3 runs to 16 residues. Germline CDR1 and CDR2: KGHSH and LQKENI. Here the CDR3 reads CASSPAPGQGYYEQYF. CDR3 in DNA: TGTGCCAGCTCACCAGCTCCGGGACAGGGGTACTACGAGCAGTACTTC.

In regard to this clonotype: A read error may be the cause here, since a much bigger clone is one base away. The chain uses TRBV19 and TRBJ2-5; D possibly matches TRBD1 or TRBD2 (5 bases each). The V end lost 3 bases, the J end lost 4 bases, and 15 bases lay between the germline ends. Germline CDR1 is LNHDA and CDR2 is SQIVND (reference sequence). The length of the CDR3 is 15 residues. The CDR3 loop is CASSIGTVVRETQYF. Written as DNA, the CDR3 is TGTGCCAGTAGTATTGGGACGGTAGTTCGAGAGACCCAGTACTTC. The full variable domain, with the rest looked up from reference TRBV19 and TRBJ2-5, is DGGITQSPKYLFRKEGQNVTLSCEQNLNHDAMYWYRQDPGQGLRLIYYSQIVNDFQKGDIAEGYSVSREKKESFPLTVTSAQKNPTAFYLCASSIGTVVRETQYFGPGTRLLVL.

The J gene is TRBJ2-7, the V gene TRBV12-3 or TRBV12-4, with D hard to call. The CDR3 is 14 amino acids. V dropped 5 bases and J dropped 2 bases, with 13 bases sitting between them. The CDR3 nucleotides are TGTGCCAGCAGTCCCGAGGTGGTTCCCTACGAGCAGTACTTC. It yields the protein CASSPEVVPYEQYF.

To note about this clonotype: One end of the junction does not line up with germline, which may come from a read error. The chain links TRBV28 to TRBJ2-1, with 9 bases identical to TRBD2. The V gene's germline CDR1 is MDHEN and CDR2 SYDVKM. The CDR3 totals 15 residues. The CDR3 nucleotides are TGTGTCAGCAGCCGCCCGGGACTAGCATACAAAGAGCAGTTCTTC. Encoded protein: CVSSRPGLAYKEQFF.

This clonotype was observed a handful of times. This rearrangement joins TRBV12-3 or TRBV12-4 to TRBJ2-5, with a weak D call TRBD2 (5 bases). The V and J ends lost 8 bases and 4 bases respectively, with 20 bases between them. The length of the CDR3 is 15 residues. The CDR3 reads CASRNQLESIETQYF. Written as DNA, the CDR3 is TGTGCCAGCCGGAACCAACTAGAATCAATAGAGACCCAGTACTTC.